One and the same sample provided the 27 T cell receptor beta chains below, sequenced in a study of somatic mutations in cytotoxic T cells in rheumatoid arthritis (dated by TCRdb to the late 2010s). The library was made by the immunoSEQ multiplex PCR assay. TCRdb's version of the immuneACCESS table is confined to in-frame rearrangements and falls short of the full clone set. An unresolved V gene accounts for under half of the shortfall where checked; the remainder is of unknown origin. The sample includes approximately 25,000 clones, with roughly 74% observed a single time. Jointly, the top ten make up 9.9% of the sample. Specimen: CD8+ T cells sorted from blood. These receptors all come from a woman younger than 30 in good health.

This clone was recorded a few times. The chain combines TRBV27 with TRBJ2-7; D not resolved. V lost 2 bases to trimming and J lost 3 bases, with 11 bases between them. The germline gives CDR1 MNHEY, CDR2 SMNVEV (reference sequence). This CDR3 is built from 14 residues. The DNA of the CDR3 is TGTGCCAGCAGTTTAGGTGCCACCATCTACGAGCAGTACTTC. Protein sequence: CASSLGATIYEQYF.

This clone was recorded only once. CDR3 loop: CASSQEQGGGYGYTF. CDR3 DNA: TGTGCCAGCAGCCAAGAGCAGGGTGGGGGCTATGGCTACACCTTC. The genes are TRBV4-2 and TRBJ1-2; D perhaps matches TRBD1 (5 bases). V lost 0 bases to trimming and J lost 4 bases, with 12 bases between them. Per germline, CDR1 LGHNA and CDR2 YNFKEQ. This CDR3 has 15 residues.

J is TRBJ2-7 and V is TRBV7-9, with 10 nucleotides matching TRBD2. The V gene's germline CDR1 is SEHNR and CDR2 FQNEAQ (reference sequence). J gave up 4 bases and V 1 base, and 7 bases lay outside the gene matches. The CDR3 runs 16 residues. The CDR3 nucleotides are TGTGCCAGCAGCTTAGTGGAGGCTAGCGGGAGTTACGAGCAGTACTTC. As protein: CASSLVEASGSYEQYF.

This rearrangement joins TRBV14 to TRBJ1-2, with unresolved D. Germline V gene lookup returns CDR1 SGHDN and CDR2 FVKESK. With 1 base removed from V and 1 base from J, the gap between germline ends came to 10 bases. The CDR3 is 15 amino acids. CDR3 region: CASSQVSQFNYGYTF. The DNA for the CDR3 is TGTGCCAGCAGCCAAGTATCACAGTTTAACTATGGCTACACCTTC.

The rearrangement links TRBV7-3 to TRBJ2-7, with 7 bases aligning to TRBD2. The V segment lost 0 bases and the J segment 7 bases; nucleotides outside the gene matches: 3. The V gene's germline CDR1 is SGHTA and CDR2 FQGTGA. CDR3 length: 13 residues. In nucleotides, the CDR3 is TGTGCCAGCAGCTTAACGGGGGGAGGGGAGCAGTACGTC. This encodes CASSLTGGGEQYV.

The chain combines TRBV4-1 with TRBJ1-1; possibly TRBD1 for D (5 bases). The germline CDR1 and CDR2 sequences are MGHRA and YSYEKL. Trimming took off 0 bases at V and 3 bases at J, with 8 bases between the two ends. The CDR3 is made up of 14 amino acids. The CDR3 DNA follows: TGCGCCAGCAGCCAAGAATGGGGGTACACTGAAGCTTTCTTT. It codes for CASSQEWGYTEAFF.

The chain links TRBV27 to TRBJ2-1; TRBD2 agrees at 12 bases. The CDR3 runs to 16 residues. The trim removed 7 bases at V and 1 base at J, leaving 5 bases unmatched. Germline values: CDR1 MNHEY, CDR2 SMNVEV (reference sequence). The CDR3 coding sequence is TGTGCCAGCACCGGACTAGCGGGATTATCCTACAATGAGCAGTTCTTC. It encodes CASTGLAGLSYNEQFF.

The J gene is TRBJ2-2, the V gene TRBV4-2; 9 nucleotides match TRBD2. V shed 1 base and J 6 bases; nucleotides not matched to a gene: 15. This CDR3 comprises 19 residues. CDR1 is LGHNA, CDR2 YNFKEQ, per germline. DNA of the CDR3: TGTGCCAGCAGCCAAGGGTCGCAGAGCGGGGGGCCCAGGGCCGGGGAGCTGTTTTTT. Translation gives CASSQGSQSGGPRAGELFF.

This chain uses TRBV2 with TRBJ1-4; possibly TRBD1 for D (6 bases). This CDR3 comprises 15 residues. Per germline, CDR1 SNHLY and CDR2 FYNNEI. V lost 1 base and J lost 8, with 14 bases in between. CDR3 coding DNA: TGTGCCAGCAGTGAAGGGGGGACACGCGTAGAAAAACTGTTTTTT. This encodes CASSEGGTRVEKLFF. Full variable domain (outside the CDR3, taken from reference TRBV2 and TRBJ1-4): EPEVTQTPSHQVTQMGQEVILRCVPISNHLYFYWYRQILGQKVEFLVSFYNNEISEKSEIFDDQFSVERPDGSNFTLKIRSTKLEDSAMYFCASSEGGTRVEKLFFGSGTQLSVL.

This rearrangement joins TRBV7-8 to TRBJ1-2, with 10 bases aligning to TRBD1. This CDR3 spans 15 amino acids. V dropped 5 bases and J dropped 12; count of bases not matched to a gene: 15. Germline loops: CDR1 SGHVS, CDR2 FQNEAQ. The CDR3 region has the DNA TGTGCCAGCAGCCCCGACAGGGGGCCCGCATTCTTTAACACCTTC. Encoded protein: CASSPDRGPAFFNTF.

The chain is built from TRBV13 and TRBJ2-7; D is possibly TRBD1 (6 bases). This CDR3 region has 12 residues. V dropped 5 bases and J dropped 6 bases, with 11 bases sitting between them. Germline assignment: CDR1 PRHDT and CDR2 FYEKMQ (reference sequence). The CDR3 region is CASSATGSEQYF. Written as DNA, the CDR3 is TGTGCCAGCAGCGCAACAGGGAGCGAGCAGTACTTC. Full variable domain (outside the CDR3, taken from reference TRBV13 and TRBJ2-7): AAGVIQSPRHLIKEKRETATLKCYPIPRHDTVYWYQQGPGQDPQFLISFYEKMQSDKGSIPDRFSAQQFSDYHSELNMSSLELGDSALYFCASSATGSEQYFGPGTRLTVT.

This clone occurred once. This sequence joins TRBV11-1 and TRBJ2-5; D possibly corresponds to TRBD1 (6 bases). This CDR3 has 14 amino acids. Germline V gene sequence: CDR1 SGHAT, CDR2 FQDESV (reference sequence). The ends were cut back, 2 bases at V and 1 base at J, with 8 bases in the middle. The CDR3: CASSLRQAQETQYF. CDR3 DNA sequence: TGTGCCAGCAGCTTACGACAGGCCCAAGAGACCCAGTACTTC.

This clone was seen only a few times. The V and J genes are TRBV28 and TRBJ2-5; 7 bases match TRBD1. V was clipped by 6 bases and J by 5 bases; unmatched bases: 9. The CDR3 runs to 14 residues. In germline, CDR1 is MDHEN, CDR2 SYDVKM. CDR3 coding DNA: TGTGCCAGCAGGGCGACAGGGTGGACGGAGACCCAGTACTTC. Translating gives CASRATGWTETQYF.

CDR3 loop: CASSLAKNTEAFF. CDR3 nucleotides: TGTGCCAGCAGCTTAGCCAAGAACACTGAAGCTTTCTTT. The gene calls are TRBV7-6 and TRBJ1-1; D unresolved. CDR1 SGHVS and CDR2 FNYEAQ come from the germline V gene. The CDR3 spans 13 residues. Trimming took off 0 bases at V and 1 base at J, with 3 bases between the two ends. Supplemented by reference TRBV7-6 and TRBJ1-1, the full variable domain reads GAGVSQSPRYKVTKRGQDVALRCDPISGHVSLYWYRQALGQGPEFLTYFNYEAQQDKSGLPNDRFSAERPEGSISTLTIQRTEQRDSAMYRCASSLAKNTEAFFGQGTRLTVV.

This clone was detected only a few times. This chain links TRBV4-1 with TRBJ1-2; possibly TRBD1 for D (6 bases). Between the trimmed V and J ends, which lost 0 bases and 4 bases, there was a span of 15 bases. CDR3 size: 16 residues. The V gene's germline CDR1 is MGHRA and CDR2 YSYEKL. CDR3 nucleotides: TGCGCCAGCAGCCAAGACAGGGGTTTCCGGATCTATGGCTACACCTTC. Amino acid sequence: CASSQDRGFRIYGYTF.

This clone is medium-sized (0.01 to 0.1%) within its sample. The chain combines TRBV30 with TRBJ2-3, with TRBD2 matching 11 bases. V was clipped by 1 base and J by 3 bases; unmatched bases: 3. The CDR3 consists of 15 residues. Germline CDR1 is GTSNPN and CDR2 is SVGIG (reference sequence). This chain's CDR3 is CAWSGSGGVTDTQYF. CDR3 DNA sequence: TGTGCCTGGAGTGGTAGCGGGGGGGTAACAGATACGCAGTATTTT.

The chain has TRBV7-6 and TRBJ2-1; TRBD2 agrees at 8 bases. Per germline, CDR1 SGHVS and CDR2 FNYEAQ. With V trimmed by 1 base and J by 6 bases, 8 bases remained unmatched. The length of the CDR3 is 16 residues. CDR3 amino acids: CASSLGGRGVLNEQFF. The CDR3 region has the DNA TGTGCCAGCAGCTTAGGCGGGCGGGGGGTCCTCAATGAGCAGTTCTTC.

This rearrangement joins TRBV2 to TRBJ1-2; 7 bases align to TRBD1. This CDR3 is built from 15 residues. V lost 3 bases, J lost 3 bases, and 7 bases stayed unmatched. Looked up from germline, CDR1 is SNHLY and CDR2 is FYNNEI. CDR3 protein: CASSDFVTGYYGYTF. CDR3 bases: TGTGCCAGCAGTGACTTTGTGACAGGGTACTATGGCTACACCTTC.

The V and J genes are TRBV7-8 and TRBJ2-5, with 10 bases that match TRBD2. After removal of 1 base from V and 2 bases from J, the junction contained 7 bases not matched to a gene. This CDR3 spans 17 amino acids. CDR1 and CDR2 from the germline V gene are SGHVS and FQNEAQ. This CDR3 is CASSLVPGLAIQETQYF. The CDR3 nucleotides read TGTGCCAGCAGCTTAGTTCCGGGACTAGCGATTCAAGAGACCCAGTACTTC.

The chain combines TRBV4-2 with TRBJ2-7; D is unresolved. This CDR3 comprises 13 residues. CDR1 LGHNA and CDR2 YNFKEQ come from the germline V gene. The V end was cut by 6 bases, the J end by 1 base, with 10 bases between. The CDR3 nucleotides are TGTGCCAGCAGTACGGTGGGGTCCTACGAGCAGTACTTC. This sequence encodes CASSTVGSYEQYF.

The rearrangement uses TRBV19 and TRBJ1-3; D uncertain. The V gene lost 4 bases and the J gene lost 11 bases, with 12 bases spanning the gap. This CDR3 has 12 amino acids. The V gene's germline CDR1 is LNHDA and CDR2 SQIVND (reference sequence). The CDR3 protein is CASSTSPPPIYF. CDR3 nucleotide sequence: TGTGCCAGTAGTACGTCGCCTCCTCCCATATATTTT.

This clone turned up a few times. The CDR3 loop is CASSLAGVEQFF. Here the CDR3 DNA reads TGTGCCAGCAGTTTAGCGGGGGTCGAGCAGTTCTTC. The genes are TRBV27 and TRBJ2-1; TRBD2 matches at 7 bases. The germline gives CDR1 MNHEY, CDR2 SMNVEV (reference sequence). CDR3 length equals 12 residues. J gave up 10 bases and V 2 bases, and 2 bases lay outside the gene matches.

CDR3 loop: CASSESYQVTEAFF. The DNA of the CDR3 is TGTGCCAGCAGTGAATCTTATCAGGTGACTGAAGCTTTCTTT. The J gene is TRBJ1-1, the V gene TRBV2; D gene unclear. The CDR3 totals 14 residues. Per germline, CDR1 SNHLY and CDR2 FYNNEI. The V end lost 2 bases, the J end lost 5 bases, and 12 bases lay between the germline ends.

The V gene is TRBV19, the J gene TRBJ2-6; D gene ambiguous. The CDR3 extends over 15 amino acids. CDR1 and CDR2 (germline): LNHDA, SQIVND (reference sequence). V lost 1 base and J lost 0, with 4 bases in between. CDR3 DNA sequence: TGTGCCAGTAGTATAGTCAGCTCTGGGGCCAACGTCCTGACTTTC. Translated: CASSIVSSGANVLTF.

CDR3 nucleotides: TGTGCCAGCAGCTTGGACGATGGTGGCGAGCAGTACGTC. It is translated as CASSLDDGGEQYV. This chain joins TRBV5-4 and TRBJ2-7; D unresolved. CDR1 SGHNT and CDR2 YYREEE come from the germline V gene (reference sequence). The V gene lost 0 bases and the J gene lost 6 bases, with 10 bases spanning the gap. The CDR3 runs to 13 residues.

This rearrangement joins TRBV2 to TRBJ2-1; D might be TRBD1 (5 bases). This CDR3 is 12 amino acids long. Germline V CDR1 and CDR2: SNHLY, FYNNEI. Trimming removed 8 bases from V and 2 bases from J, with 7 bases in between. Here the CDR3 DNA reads TGTGCCAGCCAGGGCCCCTACAATGAGCAGTTCTTC. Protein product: CASQGPYNEQFF.

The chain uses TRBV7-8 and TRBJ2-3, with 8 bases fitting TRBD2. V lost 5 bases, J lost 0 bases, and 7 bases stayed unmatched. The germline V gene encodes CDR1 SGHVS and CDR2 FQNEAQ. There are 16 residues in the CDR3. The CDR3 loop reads CASSAPSGGSTDTQYF. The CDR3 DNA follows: TGTGCCAGCAGCGCCCCCAGCGGGGGTAGCACAGATACGCAGTATTTT.